This T cell receptor (beta chain) was observed in a study of cytomegalovirus exposure and HLA in healthy donors. PCR amplification relied on 60 Vbeta primers (plus 13 Jbeta primers). As handled by the study authors: It was a later analysis that counted roughly 80 million unique TCR beta chains, of which some 10 million were shared. The data were produced by immunoSEQ multiplex PCR, yet TCRdb's version contains in-frame clones alone and is incomplete. V and J calls and clone size are as listed in that table; D and trimming were resolved from the DNA. The table lists over 250,000 clones, about nine tenths of them singletons. Comment on this clone: Antigen specificity is unknown.

The CDR3 extends over 15 amino acids. Germline CDR1 is MDHEN and CDR2 is SYDVKM. Findings of the study overall: Diagnosis of cytomegalovirus status made by the classifier reportedly showed high specificity and sensitivity.

Healthy individuals who donated bone marrow served as the donors. While unrecorded immune exposures were likely, the donors were nominally healthy when sampled. The sequencing input was PBMCs. J is TRBJ2-5 and V is TRBV28; D might be TRBD1 (6 bases). TRBJ2-7 matches the DNA end more closely, so the J call is doubtful. The receptor was derived from a middle-aged man in good health and CMV-seropositive. Here the CDR3 reads CASSPLVDSSYEQYF. In nucleotides, the CDR3 is TGTGCCAGCAGTCCTCTTGTGGACAGCTCCTACGAGCAGTACTTC.